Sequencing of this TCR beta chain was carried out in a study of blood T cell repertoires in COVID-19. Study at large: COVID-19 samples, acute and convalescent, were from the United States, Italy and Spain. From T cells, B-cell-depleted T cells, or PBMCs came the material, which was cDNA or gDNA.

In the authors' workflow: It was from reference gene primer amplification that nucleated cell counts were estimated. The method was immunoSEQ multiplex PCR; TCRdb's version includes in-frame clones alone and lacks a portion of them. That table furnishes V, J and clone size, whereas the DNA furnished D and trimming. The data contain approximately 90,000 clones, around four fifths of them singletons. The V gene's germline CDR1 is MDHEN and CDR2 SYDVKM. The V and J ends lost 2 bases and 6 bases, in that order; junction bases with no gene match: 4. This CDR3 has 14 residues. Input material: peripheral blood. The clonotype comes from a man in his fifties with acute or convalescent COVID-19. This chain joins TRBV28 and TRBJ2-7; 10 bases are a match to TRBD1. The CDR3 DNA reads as TGTGCCAGCAGTTTAGGGGGACAGGGGAGCGAGCAGTACTTC. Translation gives CASSLGGQGSEQYF.